These T cell receptor beta chains were read from a single sample in a study of blood T cells in healthy people across ages. TCRdb re-analysed the 5' RACE reads in MiXCR, keeping a single row per CDR3 protein. The top ten clones hold roughly a quarter of a sample with roughly 830,000 distinct CDR3 sequences, 62% of them seen once. Sequenced input: blood. These receptor sequences come from a man aged 25 to 40 in good health. The CDR3 runs from the conserved cysteine through the conserved F or W. The order of the fields is CDR3 length, V gene, J gene, CDR3 protein.

cdr3_length: 15; v_call: TRBV7-2; j_call: .; cdr3_aa: CASSLVARGGYEQYF
cdr3_length: 15; v_call: TRBV7-2; j_call: .; cdr3_aa: CASSLVGRGRETQYF
cdr3_length: 12; v_call: TRBV24-1; j_call: TRBJ2-1; cdr3_aa: CATSGIYNEQFF
cdr3_length: 20; v_call: TRBV7-3; j_call: TRBJ2-1; cdr3_aa: CASSLGPQGTSGGFYDEQFF
cdr3_length: 12; v_call: TRBV12-3/TRBV12-4; j_call: TRBJ2-5; cdr3_aa: CASTLIQETQYF
cdr3_length: 17; v_call: TRBV7-9; j_call: .; cdr3_aa: CASSSTETGVSYNEQYF
cdr3_length: 17; v_call: TRBV15; j_call: TRBJ1-2; cdr3_aa: CATSSRSRTGTENGYTF
cdr3_length: 10; v_call: TRBV29-1; j_call: TRBJ2-3; cdr3_aa: CSVYTDTQYF
cdr3_length: 12; v_call: TRBV25-1; j_call: TRBJ1-2; cdr3_aa: CASSEYNRGYTF
cdr3_length: 18; v_call: TRBV10-3; j_call: TRBJ1-5; cdr3_aa: CAISYGVRREDSNQPQHF
cdr3_length: 15; v_call: TRBV4-3; j_call: .; cdr3_aa: CASSQDGFGVDEQYF
cdr3_length: 15; v_call: TRBV11-1; j_call: TRBJ1-2; cdr3_aa: CASSLRGTGLLGYTF
cdr3_length: 14; v_call: TRBV9; j_call: TRBJ2-7; cdr3_aa: CASSVFLSGDEQYF
cdr3_length: 16; v_call: TRBV5-1; j_call: TRBJ2-5; cdr3_aa: CASSSGGTTRQETQYF
cdr3_length: 15; v_call: TRBV4-3; j_call: TRBJ2-4; cdr3_aa: CASSQKPVAKNIQYF
cdr3_length: 13; v_call: TRBV7-2; j_call: TRBJ1-2; cdr3_aa: CASILKRGDGYTF
cdr3_length: 16; v_call: TRBV6-5; j_call: TRBJ2-5; cdr3_aa: CASRSLPTSPQETQYF
cdr3_length: 15; v_call: TRBV7-3; j_call: TRBJ2-3; cdr3_aa: CASSFYSQGTDTQYF
cdr3_length: 12; v_call: TRBV6-5; j_call: TRBJ1-2; cdr3_aa: CASSSSGSGYTF
cdr3_length: 13; v_call: TRBV4-3; j_call: TRBJ2-1; cdr3_aa: CASSQGLGDEQFF
cdr3_length: 13; v_call: TRBV20-1; j_call: .; cdr3_aa: CSAAAGPSYEQYF
cdr3_length: 13; v_call: TRBV6-5; j_call: TRBJ2-1; cdr3_aa: CASRDTLWDEQFF